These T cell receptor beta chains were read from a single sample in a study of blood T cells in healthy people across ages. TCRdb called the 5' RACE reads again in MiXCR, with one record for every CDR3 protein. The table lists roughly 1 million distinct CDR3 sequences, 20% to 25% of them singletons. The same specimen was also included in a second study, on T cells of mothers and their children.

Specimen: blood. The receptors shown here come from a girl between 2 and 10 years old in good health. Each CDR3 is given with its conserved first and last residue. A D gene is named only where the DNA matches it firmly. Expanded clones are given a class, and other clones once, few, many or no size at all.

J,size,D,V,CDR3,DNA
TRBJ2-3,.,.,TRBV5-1,CASSLVGQGATDTQYF,TGCGCCAGCAGCTTGGTGGGTCAGGGAGCCACAGATACGCAGTATTTT
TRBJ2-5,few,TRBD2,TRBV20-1,CSASGRIAGTYQETQYF,TGCAGTGCTAGTGGTCGGATAGCGGGAACCTACCAAGAGACCCAGTACTTC
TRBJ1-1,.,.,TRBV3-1,CASSPLGRLSMNTEAFF,TGTGCCAGCAGCCCCCTGGGCAGGCTAAGCATGAACACTGAAGCTTTCTTT
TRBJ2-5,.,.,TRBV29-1,CSVEEDVTETQYF,TGCAGCGTTGAAGAGGACGTCACGGAGACCCAGTACTTC
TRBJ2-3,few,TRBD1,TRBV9,CASSIHTGGEADTQYF,TGTGCCAGCAGCATCCACACAGGGGGCGAGGCAGATACGCAGTATTTT
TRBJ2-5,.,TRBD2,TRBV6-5,CASTMRGDMQETQYF,TGTGCCAGCACTATGCGGGGGGACATGCAAGAGACCCAGTACTTC
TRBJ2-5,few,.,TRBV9,CASSVGVLGTQYF,TGTGCCAGCAGCGTAGGAGTACTGGGGACCCAGTACTTC
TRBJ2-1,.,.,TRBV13,CASSYGSGTGTNEQFF,TGTGCCAGCAGCTACGGATCCGGCACAGGGACGAATGAGCAGTTCTTC
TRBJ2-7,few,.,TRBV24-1,CATSDSGLGRYGQYF,TGTGCCACCAGTGATTCGGGCCTCGGCCGTTACGGGCAGTACTTC
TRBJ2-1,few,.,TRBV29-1,CSVEMEGSYNEQFF,TGCAGCGTTGAAATGGAGGGTTCCTACAATGAGCAGTTCTTC
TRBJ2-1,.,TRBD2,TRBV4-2,CASSQGGDSYDEQFF,TGTGCCAGCAGCCAGGGGGGGGACTCCTACGATGAGCAGTTCTTC
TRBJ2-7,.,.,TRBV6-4,CASLPFLGYEQYF,TGTGCCAGTCTACCTTTTCTGGGGTACGAGCAGTACTTC
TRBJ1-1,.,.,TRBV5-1,CASSLNHQGGMNTEAFF,TGCGCCAGCAGCTTGAACCACCAGGGAGGCATGAACACTGAAGCTTTCTTT
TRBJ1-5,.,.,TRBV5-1,CASSSNTGTDLYSNQPQHF,TGCGCCAGCAGCTCTAATACAGGCACGGACCTTTATAGCAATCAGCCCCAGCATTTT
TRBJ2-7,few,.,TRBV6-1,CASRSRGPSYEQYF,TGTGCCAGCAGAAGCCGGGGGCCATCCTACGAGCAGTACTTC
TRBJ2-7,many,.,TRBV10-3,CATGTATYEQYF,TGTGCCACCGGGACGGCGACCTACGAGCAGTACTTC
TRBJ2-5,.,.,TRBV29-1,CSVPWEGGETQYF,TGCAGCGTCCCTTGGGAAGGCGGGGAGACCCAGTACTTC
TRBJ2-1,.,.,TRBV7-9,CASSLVKGSRDEQFF,TGTGCCAGCAGCTTAGTAAAGGGATCCCGGGATGAGCAGTTCTTC
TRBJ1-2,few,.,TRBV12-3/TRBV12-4,CASSLLQDAGYGYTF,TGTGCCAGCAGCCTACTGCAGGACGCAGGTTATGGCTACACCTTC
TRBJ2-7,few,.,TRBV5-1,CASSSGPSEDEQYF,TGCGCCAGCAGCTCAGGACCCTCCGAGGACGAGCAGTACTTC
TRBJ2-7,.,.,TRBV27,CASSLRAGRSYEQYF,TGTGCCAGCAGTTTAAGAGCGGGCCGGTCCTACGAGCAGTACTTC
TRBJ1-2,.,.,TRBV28,CASSFEQEFSYTF,TGTGCCAGCAGTTTTGAACAAGAGTTTAGCTACACCTTC
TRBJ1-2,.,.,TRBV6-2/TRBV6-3,CASSPHPTGYTF,TGTGCCAGCAGCCCCCATCCAACGGGCTACACCTTC
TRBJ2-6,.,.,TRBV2,CAGGLSTSGANVLTF,TGTGCCGGAGGACTTTCTACCTCTGGGGCCAACGTCCTGACTTTC
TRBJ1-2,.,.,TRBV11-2,CASSLEGAATF,TGTGCCAGCAGCTTAGAGGGGGCGGCGACCTTC
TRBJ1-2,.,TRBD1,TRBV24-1,CATSDLGTGEGYTF,TGTGCCACCAGTGACCTAGGGACAGGCGAGGGCTACACCTTC
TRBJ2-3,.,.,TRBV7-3,CASSSLEGPTTDTQYF,TGTGCCAGCAGCTCTCTAGAGGGACCAACGACAGATACGCAGTATTTT
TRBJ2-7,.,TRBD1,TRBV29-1,CSVNEGAFAEQYF,TGCAGCGTCAACGAGGGGGCGTTCGCCGAGCAGTACTTC
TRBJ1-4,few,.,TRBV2,CASQARLPNEKLFF,TGTGCCAGCCAAGCACGGTTGCCTAATGAAAAACTGTTTTTT
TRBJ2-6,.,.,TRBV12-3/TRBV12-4,CASSLRRRDGANVLTF,TGTGCCAGCAGTTTGCGGCGCAGGGACGGGGCCAACGTCCTGACTTTC
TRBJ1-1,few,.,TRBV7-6,CASSSAGGKGTEAFF,TGTGCCAGCAGCTCCGCGGGGGGGAAGGGGACTGAAGCTTTCTTT
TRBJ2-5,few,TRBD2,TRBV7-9,CASSLAGLAEQETQYF,TGTGCCAGCAGCTTAGCGGGACTAGCGGAACAAGAGACCCAGTACTTC
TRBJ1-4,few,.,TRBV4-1,CASSQNRVSDEKLFF,TGCGCCAGCAGCCAGAACAGGGTGTCGGATGAAAAACTGTTTTTT
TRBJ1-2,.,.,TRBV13,CASGRGGEGCTF,TGTGCCTCCGGGAGGGGGGGCGAAGGCTGCACCTTC
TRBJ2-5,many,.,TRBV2,CASSVKRETQYF,TGTGCCAGCAGTGTAAAGCGAGAGACCCAGTACTTC
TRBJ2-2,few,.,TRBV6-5,CASSYSTGSGELFF,TGTGCCAGCAGTTACTCAACAGGGTCCGGGGAGCTGTTTTTT
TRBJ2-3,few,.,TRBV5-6,CASSLDRQRGTDTQYF,TGTGCCAGCAGCCTGGATCGACAGAGAGGGACAGATACGCAGTATTTT
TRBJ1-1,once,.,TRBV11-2,CASSSFRDTEALF,TGTGCCAGCAGCTCTTTCCGGGACACTGAAGCTCTCTTT
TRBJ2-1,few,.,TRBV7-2,CASSHGTAFNEQFF,TGTGCCAGCAGCCACGGGACTGCCTTCAATGAGCAGTTCTTC